Following are 20 T cell receptor beta chains from one sample sequenced in a study of metastatic and nonmetastatic thyroid tumors. All patients were treatment-naive before thyroid surgery. TCRdb reanalyzed the PCR reads with MiXCR. In the table there are under 95,000 clones, 8% to 9.5% of which are singletons. The source material was blood. The origin of the receptors is a female donor with papillary thyroid cancer or a benign thyroid nodule (not recorded which). Some clones in this sample may be carry-over from other donors' samples.

Only a few counts were recorded for this clone. The J gene is TRBJ2-5, the V gene TRBV20-1, with D perhaps assigned TRBD1 or TRBD2 (7 bases each). Germline V gives CDR1 DFQATT, CDR2 SNEGSKA (reference sequence). V lost 3 bases to trimming and J lost 7 bases, with 15 bases between them. This CDR3 spans 13 amino acids. The CDR3: CSASQGGGGTQYF. DNA for the CDR3: TGCAGTGCTAGTCAGGGGGGCGGGGGGACCCAGTACTTC.

This clone occurred many times. The chain combines TRBV10-1 with TRBJ2-7; 8 bases align to TRBD1. The V gene's germline CDR1 is WNHNN and CDR2 SYGVQD (reference sequence). The CDR3 is 15 amino acids. V shed 4 bases, J shed 5 bases, and the junction held 10 bases outside the gene matches. CDR3 DNA sequence: TGCGCCAGCAGTGGGACAGGGAACGCTTGGGACGAGCAGTACTTC. Translating gives CASSGTGNAWDEQYF.

There are many counts of this clone. V and J are TRBV10-2 and TRBJ1-5; 11 nucleotides match TRBD1. Germline V CDR1 and CDR2: WSHSY, SAAADI. V lost 10 bases, J lost 9 bases, and 8 bases stayed unmatched. This CDR3 contains 13 residues. The CDR3 coding sequence is TGCGCCACCGCGGGACAGGGGGTGCGGCCCCAGCATTTT. Its protein is CATAGQGVRPQHF.

This clone showed up many times. The J gene is TRBJ2-6, the V gene TRBV4-1; no firm D call. The germline V gene encodes CDR1 MGHRA and CDR2 YSYEKL. The CDR3 has 17 amino acids. V lost 4 bases and J 0 bases, leaving 13 bases between the germline ends. CDR3 in amino acids: CASSPTQAASGANVLTF. The CDR3 bases are TGCGCCAGCAGCCCTACGCAGGCGGCCTCTGGGGCCAACGTCCTGACTTTC.

As to this clone: A much larger clone lies a single base off, so this may be a read error. The CDR3 DNA reads as TGTGCCAGTAGTCCTTACAGTGGGGAAAAACTGTTTTTT. Protein sequence: CASSPYSGEKLFF. J is TRBJ1-4 and V is TRBV19; D is undetermined. Germline assignment: CDR1 LNHDA and CDR2 SQIVND (reference sequence). The CDR3 sequence is 13 residues long. V was clipped by 5 bases and J by 8 bases, with 12 bases between them.

This clone was detected many times. The V gene is TRBV9, the J gene TRBJ1-4; D not certain. This CDR3 is 14 amino acids long. The V end was cut by 3 bases, the J end by 5 bases, with 11 bases between. Germline V gene lookup returns CDR1 SGDLS and CDR2 YYNGEE. The CDR3 loop reads CASSALPGNEKLFF. CDR3 in DNA: TGTGCCAGCAGCGCTCTTCCCGGCAATGAAAAACTGTTTTTT.

This clone occurred many times. J is TRBJ1-2 and V is TRBV10-3; TRBD1 might be the D (5 bases). CDR1 ENHRY and CDR2 SYGVKD come from the germline V gene. The CDR3 has 12 residues. The V end lost 0 bases, the J end lost 11 bases, and 10 bases lay between the germline ends. DNA for the CDR3: TGTGCCATCAGTGAGTCGGGGGGTATATACACCTTC. Amino acids: CAISESGGIYTF.

V and J are TRBV30 and TRBJ1-5, with no clear D. CDR1 is GTSNPN and CDR2 is SVGIG in the germline V gene (reference sequence). Trimming took 3 bases from V and 3 from J, leaving 9 bases between them. This CDR3 comprises 13 residues. The CDR3 DNA follows: TGTGCCTGGAGCGAAGATCTCAATCAGCCCCAGCATTTT. It codes for CAWSEDLNQPQHF.

This clone was detected ten times or more. The genes are TRBV5-1 and TRBJ2-7, with 14 bases that match TRBD2. The CDR3 covers 15 residues. The V gene end was trimmed by 6 bases and the J gene end by 5 bases; junction bases not matched to a gene: 7. Per germline, CDR1 SGHRS and CDR2 YFSETQ. In DNA, the CDR3 is TGCGCCAGCATGACTAGCGGGGGGGCAGGAGACGAGCAGTACTTC. Protein sequence: CASMTSGGAGDEQYF.

This clone was found many times. The chain combines TRBV7-2 with TRBJ1-2; maybe TRBD1 (5 bases). CDR3 length: 14 amino acids. Trimming removed 1 base from V and 8 bases from J, with 14 bases in between. CDR1 and CDR2 (germline): SGHTA, FQGNSA. Here the CDR3 DNA reads TGTGCCAGCAGCTTAGGCAGGGAGGTAGGGGGCTACACCTTC. This encodes CASSLGREVGGYTF.

This clone was counted many times. The rearrangement uses TRBV27 and TRBJ2-3; D is unclear. The CDR3 loop spans 15 amino acids. V was trimmed by 2 bases and J by 1 base, leaving 10 bases between them. Germline CDR1 and CDR2: MNHEY and SMNVEV (reference sequence). The CDR3 is CASSLTLGGTDTQYF. The CDR3 region has the DNA TGTGCCAGCAGTTTAACCCTTGGAGGCACAGATACGCAGTATTTT.

This clone was counted ten times or more. The chain is built from TRBV6-4 and TRBJ2-1; D unclear. CDR1 is MRHNA, CDR2 SNTAGT, per germline. V dropped 1 base and J dropped 8 bases, with 12 bases sitting between them. The CDR3 has 14 residues. CDR3 bases: TGTGCCAGCAGTGACTGGTTCGGTGTCGATGAGCAGTTCTTC. Translated: CASSDWFGVDEQFF.

This clone was counted at least ten times. Other DNA sequences in this sample translate to the same CDR3. The rearrangement links TRBV9 to TRBJ2-5, with D possibly TRBD2 on 5 matching bases. V was cut by 0 bases and J by 1 base, with 7 bases left in between. From germline, CDR1 is SGDLS and CDR2 YYNGEE. The length of the CDR3 is 14 residues. DNA of the CDR3: TGTGCCAGCAGCGTAGGAGGGTCCCAAGAGACCCAGTACTTC. Its translation: CASSVGGSQETQYF.

This clone was seen ten or more times. The rearrangement links TRBV4-1 to TRBJ1-2; D is unresolved. Germline values: CDR1 MGHRA, CDR2 YSYEKL. The CDR3 runs 14 residues. Trimming removed 0 bases at V and 4 bases at J, with 9 bases between. The chain's CDR3 is CASSQDPELYGYTF. In DNA form, the CDR3 reads TGCGCCAGCAGCCAAGATCCGGAGCTCTATGGCTACACCTTC.

The table lists this clone with many counts. V and J are TRBV14 and TRBJ2-7; D perhaps matches TRBD2 (5 bases). V was clipped by 1 base and J by 7 bases, with 11 bases between them. CDR1 SGHDN and CDR2 FVKESK come from the germline V gene. The CDR3 covers 13 residues. The CDR3 region is CASSQVRTGEQYF. The CDR3 region has the DNA TGTGCCAGCAGCCAAGTTCGAACGGGAGAGCAGTACTTC.

This clone came up many times. This sequence joins TRBV19 and TRBJ1-1, with D possibly being TRBD1 (5 bases). Germline V CDR1 and CDR2: LNHDA, SQIVND (reference sequence). Trimming took 7 bases from V and 2 from J, leaving 14 bases between them. This CDR3 region has 14 residues. CDR3 protein: CASIPGLRNTEAFF. As DNA, the CDR3 is TGTGCCAGTATCCCGGGACTGAGAAACACTGAAGCTTTCTTT.

This clone has at least ten counts. The rearrangement joins TRBV18 to TRBJ1-2; 12 bases agree with TRBD1. CDR3 length equals 16 residues. Germline-derived CDR1 and CDR2 are KGHSH and LQKENI. V trimming: 5 bases; J trimming: 3 bases; junction bases outside the gene matches: 7. In DNA form, the CDR3 reads TGTGCCAGCTCATCCGGGACAGGGGGCGCTGACTATGGCTACACCTTC. Amino acids: CASSSGTGGADYGYTF. Looking up the rest from reference TRBV18 and TRBJ1-2 gives the full variable domain: NAGVMQNPRHLVRRRGQEARLRCSPMKGHSHVYWYRQLPEEGLKFMVYLQKENIIDESGMPKERFSAEFPKEGPSILRIQQVVRGDSAAYFCASSSGTGGADYGYTFGSGTRLTVV.

This clone was observed many times. V is TRBV10-3 and J is TRBJ2-1, with D hard to call. The germline gives CDR1 ENHRY, CDR2 SYGVKD. V lost 2 bases, J lost 9 bases, and 5 bases lay in between. The CDR3 is made up of 11 amino acids. The CDR3 sequence: CAISENREQFF. The CDR3 nucleotides read TGTGCCATCAGTGAGAACCGTGAGCAGTTCTTC.

In this sample, this clone turned up many times. The V gene is TRBV12-3 or TRBV12-4, the J gene TRBJ2-5; 9 bases line up with TRBD1. The CDR3 spans 15 residues. The V segment lost 6 bases and the J segment 2 bases; nucleotides outside the gene matches: 7. CDR3 loop: CASSPGQGGQETQYF. CDR3 nucleotides: TGTGCCAGCAGCCCGGGACAGGGAGGTCAAGAGACCCAGTACTTC.

This clone was seen ten or more times. The gene calls are TRBV6-4 and TRBJ2-5; 12 nucleotides match TRBD2. Germline V gene lookup returns CDR1 MRHNA and CDR2 SNTAGT. The CDR3 contains 15 residues. V lost 5 bases to trimming and J lost 5 bases; unmatched junction nucleotides: 6. The CDR3 loop reads CASSPTSGGLETQYF. Here the CDR3 DNA reads TGTGCCAGCAGTCCTACTAGCGGGGGGTTGGAGACCCAGTACTTC.